The rows below give T cell receptor beta chains drawn from one sample of a study of T cells in Graves' hyperthyroidism and ophthalmopathy. One entry per CDR3 protein results from TCRdb running MiXCR on the multiplex PCR reads. Of under 650,000 distinct CDR3 sequences in the sample, roughly 17% are singletons; the top ten hold over 3.5%. The sequenced material came from blood. The source is a woman aged 25 to 45 with Graves' hyperthyroidism. Both conserved end residues are part of each CDR3. A D gene is named only where the DNA matches it firmly. Clone sizes are given selectively: once, few, many, or a class where the clone is expanded.

TGTGCCAGCAGCCCTACAGGGGGCAACGGCTACACCTTC,CASSPTGGNGYTF,13,TRBJ1-2,NA,TRBV7-2,TRBD1
TGTGCCAGTAGCAGCTGGACTAGCGGGAGGGCCTCTTCGCAGTTCTTC,CASSSWTSGRASSQFF,16,TRBJ2-1,NA,TRBV19,TRBD2
TGTGCCAGCAGCCAGGGAGGGCGGGTTGGCGAGCAGTACTTC,CASSQGGRVGEQYF,14,TRBJ2-7,NA,TRBV3-1,TRBD2
TGCAGTGCTCTACTGGGGACAGGCGGCCCAGGACAGCCCCAGCATTTT,CSALLGTGGPGQPQHF,16,TRBJ1-5,many,TRBV20-1,TRBD1
TGTGCCAGCTCACCACTCGGGCAGAACAATCAGCCCCAGCATTTT,CASSPLGQNNQPQHF,15,TRBJ1-5,many,TRBV18,NA
TGTGCCAGCAGTGAGGCATACTATGGCTACACCTTC,CASSEAYYGYTF,12,TRBJ1-2,many,TRBV6-1,NA
TGTGCCAGCAGCAGCGGGAGTTTGAATGAGCAGTTCTTC,CASSSGSLNEQFF,13,TRBJ2-1,NA,TRBV6-1,TRBD2
TGTGCCAGCAGCCCACTCCCGGGCGATGAGCAGTTCTTC,CASSPLPGDEQFF,13,TRBJ2-1,NA,TRBV7-3,NA
TGCAGTGCTACTGCGGCCCGTAGTTTAGATACGCAGTATTTT,CSATAARSLDTQYF,14,TRBJ2-3,many,TRBV20-1,NA
TGTGCCACCAGCCCCCACTCCTACAATGAGCAGTTCTTC,CATSPHSYNEQFF,13,TRBJ2-1,few,TRBV15,NA
TGTGCCAGCAGTGGCCCTAGGCAGGGGGCGGCAGATACGCAGTATTTT,CASSGPRQGAADTQYF,16,TRBJ2-3,many,TRBV28,TRBD1
TGTGCCAGCCAAATTGGGACTAGCGGGACTCGTACGCAGTATTTT,CASQIGTSGTRTQYF,15,TRBJ2-3,many,TRBV3-1,TRBD2
TGTGCCATCAGGCCCCCCGAGGGGCAACAGTTCTTC,CAIRPPEGQQFF,12,TRBJ2-1,NA,TRBV10-3,NA
TGCAGCGTTGATTTAAGGGACAGGGGCTACGAGCAGTACTTC,CSVDLRDRGYEQYF,14,TRBJ2-7,many,TRBV29-1,TRBD1
TGCAGTGCTAGGGTGAGGGACAGGGGCTACGAGCAGTACTTC,CSARVRDRGYEQYF,14,TRBJ2-7,many,TRBV20-1,TRBD1
TGTGCCAGTAGTCACTTAGCGGGAGCGGCAACAGATACGCAGTATTTT,CASSHLAGAATDTQYF,16,TRBJ2-3,NA,TRBV19,TRBD2
TGTGCCAGCAGCACCGGACTAGTAGGGACAGATACGCAGTATTTT,CASSTGLVGTDTQYF,15,TRBJ2-3,NA,TRBV7-9,TRBD2
TGTGCCAGCAGCGTAGTTAGCGGACCTCAAGAGACCCAGTACTTC,CASSVVSGPQETQYF,15,TRBJ2-5,many,TRBV9,NA
TGTGCCAGCAGCTCCCGGGACTGGTCTCGCACAGATACGCAGTATTTT,CASSSRDWSRTDTQYF,16,TRBJ2-3,many,TRBV7-8,NA
TGTGCCAGCAGTCGGGGACCGATGAACACTGAAGCTTTCTTT,CASSRGPMNTEAFF,14,TRBJ1-1,many,TRBV5-5,NA
TGTGCCAGCAGCTCCGGGACTAGCGGCTCCTACGAGCAGTACTTC,CASSSGTSGSYEQYF,15,TRBJ2-7,many,TRBV7-9,TRBD2
TGTGCCAGCCGCATTGAGGGTTGGAATGAAAAACTGTTTTTT,CASRIEGWNEKLFF,14,TRBJ1-4,few,TRBV12-3/TRBV12-4,NA
TGCGCCAGCAGCTTAACGGTTATCGGCAATGAGCAGTTCTTC,CASSLTVIGNEQFF,14,TRBJ2-1,many,TRBV5-1,NA
TGTGCCAGCAGTCCCCAGGGGATCGATGAGCAGTTCTTC,CASSPQGIDEQFF,13,TRBJ2-1,many,TRBV2,NA
TGTGCCACCAGCAGAGATGGGGGCAGGGACCCTGGAAACACCATATATTTT,CATSRDGGRDPGNTIYF,17,TRBJ1-3,NA,TRBV15,NA
TGCAGTGCTAGATCCCCAGTCGGGGTCACTGAAGCTTTCTTT,CSARSPVGVTEAFF,14,TRBJ1-1,NA,TRBV20-1,NA
TGTGCCATCAGTGAGTCTAAATGGATCATGAACACTGAAGCTTTCTTT,CAISESKWIMNTEAFF,16,TRBJ1-1,few,TRBV10-3,NA